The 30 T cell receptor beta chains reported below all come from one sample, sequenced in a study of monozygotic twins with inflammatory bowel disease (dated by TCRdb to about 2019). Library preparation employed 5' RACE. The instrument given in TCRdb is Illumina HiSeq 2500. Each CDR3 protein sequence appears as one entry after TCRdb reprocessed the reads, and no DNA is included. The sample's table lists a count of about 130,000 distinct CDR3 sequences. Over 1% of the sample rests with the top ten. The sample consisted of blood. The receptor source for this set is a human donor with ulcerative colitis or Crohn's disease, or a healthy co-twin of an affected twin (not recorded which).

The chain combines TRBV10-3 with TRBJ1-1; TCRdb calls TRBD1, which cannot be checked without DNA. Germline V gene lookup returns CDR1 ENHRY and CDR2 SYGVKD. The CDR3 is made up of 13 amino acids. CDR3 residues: CAISGQGDTEAFF.

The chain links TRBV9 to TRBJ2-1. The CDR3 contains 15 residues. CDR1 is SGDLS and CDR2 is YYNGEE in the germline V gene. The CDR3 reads CASSVGGLPYNEQFF.

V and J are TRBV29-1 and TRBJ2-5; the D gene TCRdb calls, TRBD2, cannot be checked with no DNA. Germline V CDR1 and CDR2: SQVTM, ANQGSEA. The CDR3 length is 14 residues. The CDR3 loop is CSVGGLGSGETQYF.

CDR3 sequence reads: CASSWDMTGYTF. The chain is built from TRBV7-9 and TRBJ1-2; TCRdb outputs TRBD1, but without DNA this stays unchecked. CDR3 length: 12 residues. The V gene's germline CDR1 is SEHNR and CDR2 FQNEAQ (reference sequence).

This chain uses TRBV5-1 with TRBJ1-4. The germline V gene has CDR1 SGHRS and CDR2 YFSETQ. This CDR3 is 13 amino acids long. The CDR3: CATSTATNEKLFF. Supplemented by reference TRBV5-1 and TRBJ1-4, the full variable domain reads KAGVTQTPRYLIKTRGQQVTLSCSPISGHRSVSWYQQTPGQGLQFLFEYFSETQRNKGNFPGRFSGRQFSNSRSEMNVSTLELGDSALYLCATSTATNEKLFFGSGTQLSVL.

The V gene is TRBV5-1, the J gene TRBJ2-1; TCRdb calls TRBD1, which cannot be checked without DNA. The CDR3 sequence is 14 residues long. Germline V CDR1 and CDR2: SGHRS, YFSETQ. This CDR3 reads CASSQGANYNEQFF. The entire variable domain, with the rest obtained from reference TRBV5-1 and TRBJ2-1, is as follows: KAGVTQTPRYLIKTRGQQVTLSCSPISGHRSVSWYQQTPGQGLQFLFEYFSETQRNKGNFPGRFSGRQFSNSRSEMNVSTLELGDSALYLCASSQGANYNEQFFGPGTRLTVL.

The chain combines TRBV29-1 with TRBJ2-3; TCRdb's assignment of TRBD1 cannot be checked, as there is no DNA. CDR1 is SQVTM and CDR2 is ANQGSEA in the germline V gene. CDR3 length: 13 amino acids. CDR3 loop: CSVEGGTTDTQYF.

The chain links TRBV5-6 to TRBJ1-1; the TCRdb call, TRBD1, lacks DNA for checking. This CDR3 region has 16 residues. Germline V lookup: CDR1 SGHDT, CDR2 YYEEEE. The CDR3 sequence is CASSLDRAPIILEAFF.

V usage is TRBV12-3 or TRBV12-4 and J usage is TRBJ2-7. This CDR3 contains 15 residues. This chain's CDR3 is CASSFRAARKYEQYF.

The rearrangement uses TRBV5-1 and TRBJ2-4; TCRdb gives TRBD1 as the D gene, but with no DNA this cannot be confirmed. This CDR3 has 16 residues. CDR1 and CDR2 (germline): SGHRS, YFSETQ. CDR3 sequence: CASSSGTRTAKNIQYF.

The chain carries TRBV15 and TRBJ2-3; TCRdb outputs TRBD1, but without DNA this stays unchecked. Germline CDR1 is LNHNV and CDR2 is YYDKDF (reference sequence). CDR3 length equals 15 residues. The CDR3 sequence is CATSLGTDSVDTQYF. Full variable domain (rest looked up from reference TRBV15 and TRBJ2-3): DAMVIQNPRYQVTQFGKPVTLSCSQTLNHNVMYWYQQKSSQAPKLLFHYYDKDFNNEADTPDNFQSRRPNTSFCFLDIRSPGLGDTAMYLCATSLGTDSVDTQYFGPGTRLTVL.

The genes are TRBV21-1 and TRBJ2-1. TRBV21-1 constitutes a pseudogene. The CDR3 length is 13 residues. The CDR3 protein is CASSKAPYNEQFF.

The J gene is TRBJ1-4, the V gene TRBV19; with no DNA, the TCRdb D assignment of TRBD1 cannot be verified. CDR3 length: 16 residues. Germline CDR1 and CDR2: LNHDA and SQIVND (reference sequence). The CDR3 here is CASSNSGTGDNEKLFF.

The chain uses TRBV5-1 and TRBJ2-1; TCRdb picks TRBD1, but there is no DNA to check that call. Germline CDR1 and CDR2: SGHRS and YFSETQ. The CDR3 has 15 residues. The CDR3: CASSPDRGFYNEQFF.

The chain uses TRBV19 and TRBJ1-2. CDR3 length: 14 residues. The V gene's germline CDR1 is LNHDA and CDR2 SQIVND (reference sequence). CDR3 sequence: CASSIQDGLYGYTF.

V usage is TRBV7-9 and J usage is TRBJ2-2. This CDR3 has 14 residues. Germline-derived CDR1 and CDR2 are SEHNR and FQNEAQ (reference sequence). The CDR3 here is CASSPRLNTGELFF.

The CDR3 reads CAWIAIPGQGAVNTEAFF. The chain joins TRBV30 to TRBJ1-1; TCRdb calls TRBD1, which cannot be checked without DNA. The CDR3 length is 18 residues. Per germline, CDR1 GTSNPN and CDR2 SVGIG (reference sequence).

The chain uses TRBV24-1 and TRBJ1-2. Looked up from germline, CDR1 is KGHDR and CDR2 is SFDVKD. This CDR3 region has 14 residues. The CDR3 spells CATSGQARGYGYTF.

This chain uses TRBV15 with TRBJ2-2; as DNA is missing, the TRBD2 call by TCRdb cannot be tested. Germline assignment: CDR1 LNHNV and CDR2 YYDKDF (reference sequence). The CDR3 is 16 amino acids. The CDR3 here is CATSRDLAGGLGELFF.

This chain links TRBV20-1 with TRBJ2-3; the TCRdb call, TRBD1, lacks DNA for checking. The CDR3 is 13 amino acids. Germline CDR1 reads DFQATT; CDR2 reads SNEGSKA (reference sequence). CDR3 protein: CSASRRDTDTQYF.

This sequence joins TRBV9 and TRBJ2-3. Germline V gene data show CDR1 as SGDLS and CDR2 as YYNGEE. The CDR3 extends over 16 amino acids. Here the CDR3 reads CASSVDSGVITDTQYF. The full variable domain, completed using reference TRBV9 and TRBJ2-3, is DSGVTQTPKHLITATGQRVTLRCSPRSGDLSVYWYQQSLDQGLQFLIQYYNGEERAKGNILERFSAQQFPDLHSELNLSSLELGDSALYFCASSVDSGVITDTQYFGPGTRLTVL.

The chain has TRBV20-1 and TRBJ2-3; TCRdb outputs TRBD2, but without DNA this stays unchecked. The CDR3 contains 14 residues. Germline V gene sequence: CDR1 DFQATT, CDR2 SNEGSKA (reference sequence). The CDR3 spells CSALIAGRTDTQYF.

CDR3 protein: CASSEDGTPGGNEQFF. The chain couples TRBV9 to TRBJ2-1; TCRdb proposes TRBD2, but this gene call is untestable without DNA. The CDR3 has 16 residues. Germline V gene data show CDR1 as SGDLS and CDR2 as YYNGEE.

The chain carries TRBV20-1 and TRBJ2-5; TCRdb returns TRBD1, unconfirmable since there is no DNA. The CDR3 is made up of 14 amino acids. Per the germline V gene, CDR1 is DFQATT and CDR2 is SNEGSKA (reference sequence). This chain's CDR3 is CSAARTGWGETQYF.

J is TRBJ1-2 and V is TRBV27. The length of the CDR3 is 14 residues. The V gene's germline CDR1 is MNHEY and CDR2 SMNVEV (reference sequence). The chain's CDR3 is CASSFGDQRRGYTF.

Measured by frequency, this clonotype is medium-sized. The CDR3 here is CASSYPPSGLGEKLFF. V is TRBV6-5 and J is TRBJ1-4; TCRdb names TRBD1, which stays unverified in the absence of DNA. Germline loops: CDR1 MNHEY, CDR2 SVGAGI. The CDR3 totals 16 residues.

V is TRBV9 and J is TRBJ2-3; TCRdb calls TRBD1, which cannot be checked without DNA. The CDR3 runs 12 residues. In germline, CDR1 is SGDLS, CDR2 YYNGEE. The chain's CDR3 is CASGTGEDTQYF.

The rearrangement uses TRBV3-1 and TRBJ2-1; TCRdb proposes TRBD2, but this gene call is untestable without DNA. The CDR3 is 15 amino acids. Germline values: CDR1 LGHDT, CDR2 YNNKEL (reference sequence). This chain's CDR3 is CASSQGPAGGNEQFF.

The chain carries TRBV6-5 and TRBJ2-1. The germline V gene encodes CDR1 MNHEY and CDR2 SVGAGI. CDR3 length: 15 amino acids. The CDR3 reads CASSLSGSRFDEQFF.

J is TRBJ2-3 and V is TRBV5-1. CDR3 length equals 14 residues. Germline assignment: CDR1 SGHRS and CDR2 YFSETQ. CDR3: CASSLELLTDTQYF. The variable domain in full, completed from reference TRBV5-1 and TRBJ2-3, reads KAGVTQTPRYLIKTRGQQVTLSCSPISGHRSVSWYQQTPGQGLQFLFEYFSETQRNKGNFPGRFSGRQFSNSRSEMNVSTLELGDSALYLCASSLELLTDTQYFGPGTRLTVL.